The rows below give T cell receptor beta chains drawn from one sample of a study of T cells in localized non-small cell lung cancer. Sequenced by immunoSEQ multiplex PCR; TCRdb stores in-frame clones only, minus some. Of around 36,000 clones listed, roughly three quarters were seen once; the top ten hold less than 45%. The sequences come from PBMCs, collected before any cancer treatment. The receptor set was obtained from a woman aged 35 to 75 with stage II squamous cell lung carcinoma. CDR3s include the opening cysteine and the closing phenylalanine or tryptophan. The order of the fields is V gene, D gene, J gene, clone size, CDR3 protein, CDR3 DNA. The D gene is left open where the match is weak. Some rows mark clone size as missing; the rest say once, few, many or name a class of expanded clone.

V: TRBV5-4
D: TRBD1
J: TRBJ2-5
size: .
CDR3: CASSLGDRGFSKETQYF
DNA: TGTGCCAGCAGCTTGGGGGACAGGGGGTTCAGTAAGGAGACCCAGTACTTC

V: TRBV6-1
D: .
J: TRBJ1-5
size: .
CDR3: CASSERMGKGKSNQPQHF
DNA: TGTGCCAGCAGTGAGAGGATGGGAAAGGGGAAAAGCAATCAGCCCCAGCATTTT

V: TRBV4-1
D: .
J: TRBJ1-3
size: .
CDR3: CASSRDFSSGNTIYF
DNA: TGCGCCAGCAGCCGGGACTTCAGCTCTGGAAACACCATATATTTT

V: TRBV6-5
D: .
J: TRBJ2-7
size: .
CDR3: CASSGQIEQYF
DNA: TGTGCCAGCTCGGGACAAATAGAGCAGTACTTC

V: TRBV25-1
D: .
J: TRBJ1-2
size: once
CDR3: CGGNYGYTF
DNA: TGTGGAGGGAACTATGGCTACACCTTC

V: TRBV5-1
D: .
J: TRBJ2-7
size: .
CDR3: CASSLVSQNYEQYF
DNA: TGCGCCAGCAGCTTGGTAAGCCAGAACTACGAGCAGTACTTC

V: TRBV28
D: .
J: TRBJ2-3
size: .
CDR3: CASSLEQKTDTQYF
DNA: TGTGCCAGCAGTTTGGAACAGAAAACAGATACGCAGTATTTT

V: TRBV27
D: TRBD1
J: TRBJ2-1
size: .
CDR3: CASSSRQGGNEQFF
DNA: TGTGCCAGCAGTTCGCGACAGGGTGGCAATGAGCAGTTCTTC

V: TRBV2
D: .
J: TRBJ1-6
size: .
CDR3: CASSDLLGSPLHF
DNA: TGTGCCAGCAGTGACTTGCTGGGATCACCCCTCCACTTT

V: TRBV7-2
D: .
J: TRBJ2-3
size: .
CDR3: CASSRTTTDTQYF
DNA: TGTGCCAGCAGCCGCACTACCACAGATACGCAGTATTTT

V: TRBV2
D: TRBD2
J: TRBJ2-7
size: .
CDR3: CASSALASGTYEQYF
DNA: TGTGCCAGCAGTGCGTTGGCTAGCGGAACCTACGAGCAGTACTTC

V: TRBV5-6
D: TRBD1
J: TRBJ2-3
size: .
CDR3: CASSVYRGSATDTQYF
DNA: TGTGCCAGCAGCGTATACAGGGGTTCCGCCACAGATACGCAGTATTTT

V: TRBV2
D: TRBD1
J: TRBJ1-1
size: many
CDR3: CASGQGAGEAFF
DNA: TGTGCCAGCGGACAGGGGGCTGGAGAAGCTTTCTTT

V: TRBV5-8
D: TRBD1
J: TRBJ2-3
size: .
CDR3: CASSRGQSVPDTQYF
DNA: TGTGCCAGCAGCAGGGGGCAAAGCGTGCCAGATACGCAGTATTTT

V: TRBV27
D: .
J: TRBJ1-5
size: .
CDR3: CASSPRSVDQPQHF
DNA: TGTGCCAGCAGTCCGCGTTCCGTGGATCAGCCCCAGCATTTT

V: TRBV28
D: .
J: TRBJ1-3
size: .
CDR3: CASSRGSGNTIYF
DNA: TGTGCCAGCAGTAGGGGGTCTGGAAACACCATATATTTT

V: TRBV7-6
D: .
J: TRBJ2-5
size: .
CDR3: CASSLVWETQYF
DNA: TGTGCCAGCAGCTTAGTGTGGGAGACCCAGTACTTC

V: TRBV10-3
D: TRBD1
J: TRBJ1-1
size: .
CDR3: CAISERQQGTMNTEAFF
DNA: TGTGCCATCAGTGAACGCCAACAGGGGACCATGAACACTGAAGCTTTCTTT

V: TRBV19
D: TRBD2
J: TRBJ2-5
size: .
CDR3: CASSIDGLAVDQETQYF
DNA: TGTGCCAGTAGTATAGACGGACTAGCGGTCGACCAAGAGACCCAGTACTTC

V: TRBV7-3
D: .
J: TRBJ1-1
size: .
CDR3: CASSWGMGNTEAFF
DNA: TGTGCCAGCAGCTGGGGAATGGGGAACACTGAAGCTTTCTTT

V: TRBV7-9
D: TRBD2
J: TRBJ2-1
size: few
CDR3: CASSPVGREGYNEQFF
DNA: TGTGCCAGCAGCCCCGTGGGGCGGGAGGGCTACAATGAGCAGTTCTTC

V: TRBV19
D: TRBD1
J: TRBJ2-4
size: .
CDR3: CASSIADRVGFQYF
DNA: TGTGCCAGTAGTATAGCGGACAGGGTGGGGTTTCAGTACTTC

V: TRBV7-6
D: .
J: TRBJ2-6
size: .
CDR3: CASSLGSGANVLTF
DNA: TGTGCCAGCAGCTTAGGCTCTGGGGCCAACGTCCTGACTTTC

V: TRBV27
D: .
J: TRBJ2-3
size: .
CDR3: CASSLGSDTQYF
DNA: TGTGCCAGCAGTTTGGGTTCAGATACGCAGTATTTT

V: TRBV28
D: .
J: TRBJ1-5
size: .
CDR3: CASSPSLGQGNQPQHF
DNA: TGTGCCAGCAGCCCCAGCCTTGGGCAGGGGAATCAGCCCCAGCATTTT

V: TRBV11-1
D: TRBD1
J: TRBJ1-4
size: once
CDR3: CASSLGPTGVPNEKLFF
DNA: TGTGCCAGCAGCTTAGGACCGACAGGGGTACCGAATGAAAAACTGTTTTTT

V: TRBV28
D: .
J: TRBJ2-7
size: .
CDR3: CASSGDWGYEQYF
DNA: TGTGCCAGCAGTGGGGACTGGGGGTACGAGCAGTACTTC

V: TRBV6-5
D: .
J: TRBJ2-1
size: .
CDR3: CASSSGGIGEQFF
DNA: TGTGCCAGCAGTTCAGGAGGGATCGGTGAGCAGTTCTTC

V: TRBV7-2
D: TRBD2
J: TRBJ2-7
size: .
CDR3: CASSLEPSGRYEQYF
DNA: TGTGCCAGCAGCTTAGAACCTAGCGGGAGATACGAGCAGTACTTC

V: TRBV5-4
D: TRBD2
J: TRBJ2-3
size: .
CDR3: CASSLGSGSTDTQYF
DNA: TGTGCCAGCAGCTTGGGAAGCGGGAGTACAGATACGCAGTATTTT

V: TRBV5-1
D: .
J: TRBJ1-4
size: .
CDR3: CASSIKPPNEKLFF
DNA: TGCGCCAGCTCCATTAAACCCCCTAATGAAAAACTGTTTTTT

V: TRBV5-1
D: .
J: TRBJ1-2
size: .
CDR3: CASRGQLNYGYTF
DNA: TGCGCCAGCAGAGGACAGCTTAACTATGGCTACACCTTC

V: TRBV6-5
D: TRBD1
J: TRBJ1-2
size: .
CDR3: CASSYEGQGTNYGYTF
DNA: TGTGCCAGCAGTTACGAGGGACAGGGAACAAACTATGGCTACACCTTC

V: TRBV6-1
D: .
J: TRBJ1-5
size: .
CDR3: CASLWRRDSNQPQHF
DNA: TGTGCCAGCCTGTGGAGGAGGGATAGCAATCAGCCCCAGCATTTT

V: TRBV5-1
D: TRBD1
J: TRBJ1-4
size: .
CDR3: CASRDREGSEKLFF
DNA: TGCGCCAGCAGGGACAGGGAAGGTAGTGAAAAACTGTTTTTT

V: TRBV10-3
D: .
J: TRBJ1-2
size: .
CDR3: CAISESTGVANYGYTF
DNA: TGTGCCATCAGTGAGTCGACTGGGGTGGCTAACTATGGCTACACCTTC

V: TRBV5-6
D: TRBD1
J: TRBJ1-2
size: .
CDR3: CASSLLRDRGGGYTF
DNA: TGTGCCAGCAGCTTGCTTCGGGACAGGGGAGGTGGCTACACCTTC

V: TRBV27
D: TRBD2
J: TRBJ2-5
size: .
CDR3: CASSRGSGGAAGETQYF
DNA: TGTGCCAGCAGTCGGGGAAGCGGGGGGGCCGCAGGCGAGACCCAGTACTTC

V: TRBV27
D: .
J: TRBJ1-4
size: .
CDR3: CASRTPGEKLFF
DNA: TGTGCCAGCAGGACCCCAGGCGAAAAACTGTTTTTT

V: TRBV6-1
D: .
J: TRBJ2-5
size: .
CDR3: CASSELIYGDADQETQYF
DNA: TGTGCCAGCAGTGAATTAATATACGGGGACGCAGACCAAGAGACCCAGTACTTC

V: TRBV5-6
D: .
J: TRBJ2-1
size: .
CDR3: CASSSSQIRRAPYNEQFF
DNA: TGTGCCAGCAGCTCATCCCAAATAAGGAGGGCACCCTACAATGAGCAGTTCTTC

V: TRBV19
D: TRBD1
J: TRBJ1-1
size: .
CDR3: CASSIGAMGTASNTEAFF
DNA: TGTGCCAGTAGTATAGGAGCGATGGGGACAGCTTCTAACACTGAAGCTTTCTTT

V: TRBV12-5
D: .
J: TRBJ2-1
size: .
CDR3: CASGSTGFNEQFF
DNA: TGTGCTAGTGGTTCCACAGGGTTCAATGAGCAGTTCTTC

V: TRBV28
D: TRBD1
J: TRBJ1-2
size: .
CDR3: CASSPTGGTGVYGYTF
DNA: TGTGCCAGCAGTCCCACAGGAGGGACAGGCGTCTATGGCTACACCTTC

V: TRBV28
D: TRBD1
J: TRBJ2-2
size: .
CDR3: CASRGQGANTGELFF
DNA: TGTGCCAGCAGAGGACAGGGGGCAAACACCGGGGAGCTGTTTTTT

V: TRBV6-5
D: .
J: TRBJ1-1
size: few
CDR3: CASSYAPGREAFF
DNA: TGTGCCAGCAGTTACGCCCCGGGAAGGGAAGCTTTCTTT

V: TRBV5-1
D: .
J: TRBJ2-5
size: once
CDR3: CASSSYFRETGSLQETQYF
DNA: TGCGCCAGCAGCAGCTATTTTAGGGAGACCGGGTCGCTACAAGAGACCCAGTACTTC

V: TRBV28
D: TRBD1
J: TRBJ1-2
size: .
CDR3: CASGQGFGYTF
DNA: TGTGCCAGCGGACAGGGATTTGGCTACACCTTC

V: TRBV19
D: TRBD1
J: TRBJ1-5
size: .
CDR3: CASTHGQGNQPQHF
DNA: TGTGCCAGTACCCATGGACAGGGCAATCAGCCCCAGCATTTT

V: TRBV9
D: TRBD2
J: TRBJ2-1
size: .
CDR3: CASSVGVAGGHNEQFF
DNA: TGTGCCAGCAGCGTAGGGGTAGCGGGAGGCCACAATGAGCAGTTCTTC

V: TRBV5-8
D: .
J: TRBJ2-7
size: .
CDR3: CASSLFPSDPSYEQYF
DNA: TGTGCCAGCAGCTTATTTCCTAGCGATCCCTCCTACGAGCAGTACTTC

V: TRBV7-2
D: .
J: TRBJ2-6
size: .
CDR3: CASSLADILSGANVLTF
DNA: TGTGCCAGCAGCTTAGCGGACATTTTATCTGGGGCCAACGTCCTGACTTTC

V: TRBV6-5
D: TRBD2
J: TRBJ2-5
size: .
CDR3: CASSRDRRGLETQYF
DNA: TGTGCCAGTTCTCGGGACCGGCGGGGGTTAGAGACCCAGTACTTC